The TCR beta chain described here comes from a study of vaccination and CD4 T cells after COVID-19. Turning to this clonotype: What it binds is not known.

Time point given: late sampling 161 to 241 days after vaccination in a few convalescent patients. Indicated treatment: roughly 10-day PBMC culture with coronavirus spike peptide pools or control peptides (ViraFEST assay). Cultured CD4+ T cells had their DNA profiled by the Oncomine TCR Beta short-read assay. TCRdb passed the PCR reads through MiXCR, listing each CDR3 protein once. This sample has around 20,000 distinct CDR3 sequences, with about 45% found just once. This receptor was identified in a human donor who had recovered from COVID-19. The sample was CD4+ T cells from blood, cultured in vitro, taken about 7 months after SARS-CoV-2 vaccination.

The CDR3: CASSLDREVRTNYGYTF. CDR3 DNA sequence: TGTGCCAGCAGTTTGGACAGGGAGGTGAGGACTAACTATGGCTACACCTTC. The chain links TRBV6-5 to TRBJ1-2, with TRBD1 matching 8 bases. J lost 0 bases, V lost 4 bases, and 10 bases had no gene match. Germline V gene lookup returns CDR1 MNHEY and CDR2 SVGAGI. There are 17 residues in the CDR3.